This T cell receptor (beta chain) is drawn from a study of response to subunit inactivated influenza vaccine. Germline V lookup: CDR1 LGHNA, CDR2 YSLEER. Trimming removed 7 bases at V and 3 bases at J, with 21 bases between. The CDR3 sequence is 16 residues long. This clonotype was counted a few times. What it binds is not known. The study's findings and limits: The authors suggested that every seasonal influenza vaccination recruits few new T cells.

One entry per CDR3 protein, called by TCRdb with MiXCR from the RT-PCR reads. The data show more than 450,000 distinct CDR3 sequences, about 8% seen once. The chain is built from TRBV4-3 and TRBJ1-2, with D perhaps TRBD1 (5 bases). The source material was PBMCs from blood, sampled roughly 24 months after vaccination. The clonotype comes from a man in his fifties or sixties who received an inactivated influenza vaccine. CDR3 residues: CASTPGRGRQDYGYTF. The CDR3 DNA reads as TGCGCCAGCACTCCTGGGCGGGGCAGGCAGGACTATGGCTACACCTTC.